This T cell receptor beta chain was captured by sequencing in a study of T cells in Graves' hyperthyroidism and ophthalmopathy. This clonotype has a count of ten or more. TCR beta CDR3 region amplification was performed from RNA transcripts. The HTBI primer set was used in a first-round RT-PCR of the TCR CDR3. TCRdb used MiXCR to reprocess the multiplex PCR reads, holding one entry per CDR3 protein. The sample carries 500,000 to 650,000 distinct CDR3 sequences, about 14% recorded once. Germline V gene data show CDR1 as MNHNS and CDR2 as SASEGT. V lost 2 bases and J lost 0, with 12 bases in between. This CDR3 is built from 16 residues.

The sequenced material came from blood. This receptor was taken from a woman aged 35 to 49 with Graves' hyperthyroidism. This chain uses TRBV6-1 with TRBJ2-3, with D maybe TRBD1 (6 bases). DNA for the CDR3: TGTGCCAGCAGTGAAAGTTCCAGGGGAAGCACAGATACGCAGTATTTT. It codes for CASSESSRGSTDTQYF.